These T cell receptor beta chains were read from a single sample in a study of blood T cell repertoires in COVID-19. Only in-frame clones appear in the TCRdb table, and some are missing; sequencing was by immunoSEQ multiplex PCR. The sample includes some 150,000 clones, approximately 86% of them seen just once. The material sequenced was peripheral blood. The receptor set was obtained from a man between 65 and 80 years old with acute or convalescent COVID-19. The conserved cysteine and the conserved F or W are not part of the CDR3 here.

TRBV7-9	TRBJ2-7	ASSFPGEQY
TRBV28	TRBJ2-3	ASTDRQFDTQY
TRBV10-3	TRBJ2-7	ATWGGEWSNEQY
TRBV28	TRBJ2-7	ASSSRTSGTYEQY
TRBV7-2	TRBJ2-2	ASSGRGKNTGELF
TRBV6-5	TRBJ2-2	ASTAGQGNTGELF
TRBV7-2	TRBJ2-1	ASSPRGGTSGANEQF
TRBV5-6	TRBJ2-3	ASTRTSGGSDTQY
TRBV18	TRBJ2-7	ASSPLPGLDEQY
TRBV5-1	TRBJ2-3	ASSQGGLAGTDTQY
TRBV2	TRBJ2-1	ASSERGGSGLEQF
TRBV27	TRBJ2-7	ASSSGLHSYEQY
TRBV21-1	TRBJ2-7	ASSTCLQGNEQY
TRBV27	TRBJ2-7	ASSAPQGFTYEQY
TRBV9	TRBJ2-5	ASSALVGGTETQY
TRBV7-2	TRBJ1-2	ASSLVTAGYGYT
TRBV21-1	TRBJ2-5	ARPKGPRETQY
TRBV30	TRBJ2-5	AWSAPWTGGETQY
TRBV4-2	TRBJ2-3	ASSRPWFGQDTDTQY
TRBV6-8	TRBJ1-5	ASSTQVGSNQPQH
TRBV7-6	TRBJ1-1	ASSLGPRMNTEAF
TRBV20-1	TRBJ1-1	SASRNTEAF
TRBV7-6	TRBJ1-3	ASSESGGNTIY
TRBV5-4	TRBJ2-3	ASSLAFYTDTQY
TRBV30	TRBJ2-7	AWGRLARSYEQY
TRBV2	TRBJ2-1	ASREGSMVQF
TRBV5-1	TRBJ2-2	ASSLDGGRFKTGELF
TRBV9	TRBJ2-5	ASGRQGAFYETQY
TRBV5-1	TRBJ1-1	ASSVPTGTSTEAF
TRBV7-8	TRBJ1-1	ASQGQGVTEAF
TRBV7-2	TRBJ1-2	ASSSLDSYYGYT
TRBV7-9	TRBJ1-5	AVQGQNNQPQH
TRBV7-8	TRBJ1-2	ASSVWTEPSNYGYT
TRBV18	TRBJ1-2	ASSPPAPHTNYGYT
TRBV4-3	TRBJ1-4	ASSRSLPTNEKLF
TRBV18	TRBJ1-1	ASSPTVNTEAF
TRBV10-3	TRBJ2-7	AIRDRVYEQY